This TCR beta chain was documented in a study of T cells in Graves' hyperthyroidism and ophthalmopathy. The study, taken as a whole, reports: Also found in blood were most expanded thyroid clonotypes above 0.001. Progression to ophthalmopathy was predicted a median of approximately seven months early.

RNA transcripts provided the source from which TCR beta CDR3 regions were amplified. The study used the HTBI primer set for a first-round RT-PCR of the TCR CDR3. TCRdb re-called the multiplex PCR reads with MiXCR, one entry per CDR3 protein. In the table there are about 380,000 distinct CDR3 sequences, approximately 13% of which are singletons. The study excluded patients with uncontrolled infection, other autoimmune disease, pregnancy or lactation. Fresh peripheral blood, approximately 10 ml, was the source of the PBMCs. This clonotype was found many times. Its specificity is unknown. The sequenced sample consisted of blood. This receptor was identified in a man aged 30-40 years with Graves' hyperthyroidism that later progressed to Graves' ophthalmopathy.

This CDR3 reads CASSEEGASSYEQYF. In nucleotides, the CDR3 is TGTGCCAGCAGTGAGGAAGGGGCGAGCTCCTACGAGCAGTACTTC. The gene calls are TRBV2 and TRBJ2-7; tentative D call: TRBD1 (5 bases). Germline assignment: CDR1 SNHLY and CDR2 FYNNEI. The ends were cut back, 3 bases at V and 0 bases at J, with 12 bases in the middle. The length of the CDR3 is 15 residues. The variable domain in full, completed from reference TRBV2 and TRBJ2-7, reads EPEVTQTPSHQVTQMGQEVILRCVPISNHLYFYWYRQILGQKVEFLVSFYNNEISEKSEIFDDQFSVERPDGSNFTLKIRSTKLEDSAMYFCASSEEGASSYEQYFGPGTRLTVT.